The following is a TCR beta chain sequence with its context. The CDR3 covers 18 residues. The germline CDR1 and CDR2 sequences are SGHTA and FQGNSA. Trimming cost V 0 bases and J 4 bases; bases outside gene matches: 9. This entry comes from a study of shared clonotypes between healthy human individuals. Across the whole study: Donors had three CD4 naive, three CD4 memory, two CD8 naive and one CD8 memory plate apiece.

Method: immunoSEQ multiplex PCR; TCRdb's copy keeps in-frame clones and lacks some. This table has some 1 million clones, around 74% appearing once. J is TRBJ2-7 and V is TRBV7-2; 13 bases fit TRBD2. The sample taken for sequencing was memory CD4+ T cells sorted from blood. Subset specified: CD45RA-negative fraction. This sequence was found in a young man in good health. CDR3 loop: CASSLALGTTSGRYEQYF. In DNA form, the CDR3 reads TGTGCCAGCAGCTTAGCGCTGGGTACGACTAGCGGGAGGTACGAGCAGTACTTC.